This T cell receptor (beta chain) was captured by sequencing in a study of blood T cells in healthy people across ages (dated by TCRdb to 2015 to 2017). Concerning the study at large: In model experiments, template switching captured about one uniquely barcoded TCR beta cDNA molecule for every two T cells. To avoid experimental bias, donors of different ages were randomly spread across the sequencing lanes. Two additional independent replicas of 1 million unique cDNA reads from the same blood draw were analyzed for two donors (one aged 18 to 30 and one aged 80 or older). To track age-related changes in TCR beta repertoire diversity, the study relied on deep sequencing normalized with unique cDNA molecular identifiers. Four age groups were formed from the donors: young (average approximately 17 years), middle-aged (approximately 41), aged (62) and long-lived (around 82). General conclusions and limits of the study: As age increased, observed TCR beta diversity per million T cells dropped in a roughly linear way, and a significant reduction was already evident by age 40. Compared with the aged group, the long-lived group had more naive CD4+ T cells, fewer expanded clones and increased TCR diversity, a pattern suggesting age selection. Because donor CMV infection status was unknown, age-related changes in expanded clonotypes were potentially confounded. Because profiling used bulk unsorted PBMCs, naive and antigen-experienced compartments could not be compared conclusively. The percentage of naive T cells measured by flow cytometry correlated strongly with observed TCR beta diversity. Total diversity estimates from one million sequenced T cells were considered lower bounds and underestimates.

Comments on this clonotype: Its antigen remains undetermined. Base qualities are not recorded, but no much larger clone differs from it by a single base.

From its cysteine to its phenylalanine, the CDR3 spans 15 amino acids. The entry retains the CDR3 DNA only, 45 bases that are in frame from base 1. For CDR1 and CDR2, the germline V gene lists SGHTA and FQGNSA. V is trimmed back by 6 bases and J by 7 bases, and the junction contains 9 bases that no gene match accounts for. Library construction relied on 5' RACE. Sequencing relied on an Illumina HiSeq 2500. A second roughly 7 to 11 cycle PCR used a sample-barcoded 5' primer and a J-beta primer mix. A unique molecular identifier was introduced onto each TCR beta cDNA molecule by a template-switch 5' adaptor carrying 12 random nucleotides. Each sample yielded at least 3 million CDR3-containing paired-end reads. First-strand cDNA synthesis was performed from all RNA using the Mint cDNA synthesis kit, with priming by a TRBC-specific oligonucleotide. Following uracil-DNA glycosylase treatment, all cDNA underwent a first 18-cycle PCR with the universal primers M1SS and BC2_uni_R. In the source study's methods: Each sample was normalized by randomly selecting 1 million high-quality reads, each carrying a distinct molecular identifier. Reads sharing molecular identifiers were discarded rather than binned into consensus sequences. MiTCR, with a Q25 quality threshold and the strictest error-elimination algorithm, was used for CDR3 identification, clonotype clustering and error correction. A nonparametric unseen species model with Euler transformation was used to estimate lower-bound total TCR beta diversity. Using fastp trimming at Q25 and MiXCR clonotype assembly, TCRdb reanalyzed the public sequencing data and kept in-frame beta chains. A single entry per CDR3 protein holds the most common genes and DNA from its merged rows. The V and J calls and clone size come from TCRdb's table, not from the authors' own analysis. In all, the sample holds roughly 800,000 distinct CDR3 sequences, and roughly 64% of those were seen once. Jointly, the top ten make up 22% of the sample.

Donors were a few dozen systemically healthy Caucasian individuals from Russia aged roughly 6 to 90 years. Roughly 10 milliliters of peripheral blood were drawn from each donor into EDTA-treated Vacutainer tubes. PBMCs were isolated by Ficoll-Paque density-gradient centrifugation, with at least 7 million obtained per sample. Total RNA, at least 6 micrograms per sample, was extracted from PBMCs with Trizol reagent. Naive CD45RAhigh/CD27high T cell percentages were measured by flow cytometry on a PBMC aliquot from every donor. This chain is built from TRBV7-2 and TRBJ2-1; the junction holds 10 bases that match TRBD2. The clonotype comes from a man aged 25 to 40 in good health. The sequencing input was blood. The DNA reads TGTGCCAGCAGGCCCGGGACTAGCGACCCGAATGAGCAGTTCTTC. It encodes CASRPGTSDPNEQFF.